The 32 T cell receptor beta chains listed next were all sequenced from one sample in a study of T-cell reconstitution after alpha-beta-depleted transplantation in children. Preparation of the TCRbeta library used unique molecular identifiers. TCRdb ran MiXCR on the PCR reads and lists one entry per CDR3 protein. The sample lists around 600,000 distinct CDR3 sequences, 10% occurring once. The sequencing used PBMCs from the stem cell graft donor, collected from the stem cell graft. These receptors were collected from a human donor who donated a stem cell graft to a child with acute myeloid leukemia.

This clonotype showed up many times. The gene calls are TRBV12-3 or TRBV12-4 and TRBJ2-7; 8 nucleotides line up with TRBD1. Trimming cost V 5 bases and J 2 bases; bases outside gene matches: 5. The CDR3 consists of 14 residues. The CDR3 nucleotides are TGTGCCAGCAGTCGGGGACAGGCGACCTACGAGCAGTACTTC. Protein product: CASSRGQATYEQYF.

A note on this clonotype: It may be a read error: a sequence one base away is much more abundant. The chain carries TRBV12-3 or TRBV12-4 and TRBJ2-1; the D gene is possibly TRBD2 (5 bases). The CDR3 consists of 13 residues. As DNA, the CDR3 is TGTGCCGGCAGTTTAGCGCTCAACAATGAGCAGTTCTTC. Protein: CAGSLALNNEQFF.

Only a few counts were recorded for this clonotype. The chain recombines TRBV10-3 with TRBJ2-1, with 10 positions matching TRBD2. Trimming at V came to 4 bases and at J to 8 bases, leaving 8 bases not matched to a gene. Germline lookup yields CDR1 ENHRY and CDR2 SYGVKD. This CDR3 has 15 residues. CDR3 in amino acids: CAISGISGRSDEQFF. The CDR3 bases are TGTGCCATCAGTGGAATTAGCGGGAGGAGTGATGAGCAGTTCTTC.

V gene TRBV10-3 combines with J gene TRBJ2-1, with 7 bases that match TRBD2. With V trimmed by 4 bases and J by 2 bases, 2 bases remained unmatched. CDR1 is ENHRY, CDR2 SYGVKD, per germline. The length of the CDR3 is 14 residues. The CDR3 nucleotides are TGTGCCATCAGTGTAGGGACTACCTACAATGAGCAGTTCTTC. It yields the protein CAISVGTTYNEQFF.

This clonotype was observed many times. The chain carries TRBV29-1 and TRBJ2-6; D remains ambiguous. This CDR3 is built from 13 residues. Between the trimmed V and J ends, which lost 4 bases and 2 bases, there was a span of 6 bases. Germline V lookup: CDR1 SQVTM, CDR2 ANQGSEA. This CDR3 reads CSVAETGANVLTF. Written as DNA, the CDR3 is TGCAGCGTTGCTGAGACTGGGGCCAACGTCCTGACTTTC. The full variable domain, with the rest looked up from reference TRBV29-1 and TRBJ2-6, is SAVISQKPSRDICQRGTSLTIQCQVDSQVTMMFWYRQQPGQSLTLIATANQGSEATYESGFVIDKFPISRPNLTFSTLTVSNMSPEDSSIYLCSVAETGANVLTFGAGSRLTVL.

Ten or more counts support this clonotype. The gene calls are TRBV5-5 and TRBJ1-6; 7 nucleotides align to TRBD1. V lost 0 bases and J lost 8; bases outside the gene matches: 5. There are 15 residues in the CDR3. Per germline, CDR1 SGHKS and CDR2 YYEKEE (reference sequence). In nucleotides, the CDR3 is TGTGCCAGCAGCTTGGACAGACAGGGCGATTCACCCCTCCACTTT. It specifies CASSLDRQGDSPLHF. Supplemented by reference TRBV5-5 and TRBJ1-6, the full variable domain reads DAGVTQSPTHLIKTRGQQVTLRCSPISGHKSVSWYQQVLGQGPQFIFQYYEKEERGRGNFPDRFSARQFPNYSSELNVNALLLGDSALYLCASSLDRQGDSPLHFGNGTRLTVT.

This sequence joins TRBV11-2 and TRBJ2-3; either TRBD1 or TRBD2 may fit D (6 bases each). This CDR3 has 17 residues. The germline V gene has CDR1 SGHAT and CDR2 FQNNGV. V dropped 5 bases and J dropped 1 base, with 19 bases sitting between them. The CDR3 loop is CASSRGTRREGTDTQYF. The DNA for the CDR3 is TGTGCCAGCAGCCGCGGGACAAGACGGGAAGGCACAGATACGCAGTATTTT.

This chain uses TRBV27 with TRBJ2-7, with D maybe TRBD1 (5 bases). The CDR3 is 15 amino acids. The germline gives CDR1 MNHEY, CDR2 SMNVEV (reference sequence). The V end lost 2 bases, the J end lost 6 bases, and 17 bases lay between the germline ends. CDR3 bases: TGTGCCAGCAGTTTAGACAGATTAAAAAGGGCCGAGCAGTACTTC. It yields the protein CASSLDRLKRAEQYF.

The chain is built from TRBV20-1 and TRBJ2-1; tentatively, D is TRBD2 (6 bases). V was trimmed by 1 base and J by 2 bases, leaving 9 bases between them. Germline-derived CDR1 and CDR2 are DFQATT and SNEGSKA (reference sequence). This CDR3 comprises 14 residues. CDR3: CSARGGETYNEQFF. CDR3 bases: TGCAGTGCTAGAGGGGGGGAGACCTACAATGAGCAGTTCTTC.

The chain links TRBV9 to TRBJ2-5; D tentatively reads TRBD1 or TRBD2 (5 bases each). The CDR3 length is 15 residues. Germline V CDR1 and CDR2: SGDLS, YYNGEE. The V end was cut by 4 bases, the J end by 1 base, with 14 bases between. CDR3 nucleotide sequence: TGTGCCAGCAGCCCCAGTGGGGACCCCCAAGAGACCCAGTACTTC. This encodes CASSPSGDPQETQYF.

A single count supports this clonotype. This sequence joins TRBV20-1 and TRBJ2-7, with D perhaps matching TRBD1 or TRBD2 (5 bases each). The J call may be mistaken, given a closer DNA end match to TRBJ2-1. The CDR3 extends over 13 amino acids. Germline values: CDR1 DFQATT, CDR2 SNEGSKA (reference sequence). The CDR3 protein is CSATGTGSYEQFF. In DNA, the CDR3 is TGCAGTGCTACCGGGACGGGCTCCTACGAGCAGTTCTTC.

V gene TRBV20-1 combines with J gene TRBJ2-1; a weak D match, TRBD1 (5 bases). V dropped 5 bases and J dropped 6 bases, with 14 bases sitting between them. Germline assignment: CDR1 DFQATT and CDR2 SNEGSKA (reference sequence). The CDR3 runs 13 residues. CDR3 amino acids: CSAPPQQGNEQFF. CDR3 DNA: TGCAGTGCTCCGCCTCAGCAGGGCAATGAGCAGTTCTTC.

This chain uses TRBV20-1 with TRBJ2-7; 9 bases match TRBD1. Germline values: CDR1 DFQATT, CDR2 SNEGSKA (reference sequence). The CDR3 loop spans 13 amino acids. V dropped 5 bases and J dropped 9; count of bases not matched to a gene: 11. The CDR3: CSAVRDRALGQYF. In nucleotides, the CDR3 is TGCAGTGCTGTCCGGGACAGGGCTCTAGGGCAGTACTTC.

Only a few counts were recorded for this clonotype. The V and J genes are TRBV28 and TRBJ1-5, with D maybe TRBD1 (5 bases). Germline CDR1 and CDR2: MDHEN and SYDVKM. V was cut by 1 base and J by 5 bases, with 12 bases left in between. The CDR3 contains 15 residues. CDR3 residues: CASSLFGQRYQPQHF. The CDR3 DNA sequence: TGTGCCAGCAGTTTATTCGGACAAAGGTATCAGCCCCAGCATTTT.

This clonotype was detected a few times. V usage is TRBV2 and J usage is TRBJ2-7; 7 bases map to TRBD1. This CDR3 is 14 amino acids long. V shed 6 bases and J 6 bases; nucleotides not matched to a gene: 11. The germline gives CDR1 SNHLY, CDR2 FYNNEI. CDR3 region: CASSNDRVRGEQYF. The CDR3 DNA reads as TGTGCCAGCAGCAACGACAGGGTTAGAGGCGAGCAGTACTTC.

V and J are TRBV28 and TRBJ1-1; possible D gene TRBD1, 6 bases. There are 16 residues in the CDR3. CDR1 and CDR2 from the germline V gene are MDHEN and SYDVKM. Between the trimmed V and J ends, which lost 6 bases and 4 bases, there was a span of 21 bases. DNA for the CDR3: TGTGCCAGCAGCATATTGGGGGGCACCGCGGCCACTGAAGCTTTCTTT. Residues: CASSILGGTAATEAFF.

The CDR3 DNA follows: TGTGCCAGCAGCCTTGGACAGGCCCGAAACTATGGCTACACCTTC. Protein: CASSLGQARNYGYTF. The genes are TRBV7-2 and TRBJ1-2; 7 positions match TRBD1. This CDR3 has 15 amino acids. The junction had 8 bases not matched to a gene; V was cut back by 5 bases and J by 2 bases. CDR1 and CDR2 (germline): SGHTA, FQGNSA.

This clonotype was counted between two and nine times. This rearrangement joins TRBV5-5 to TRBJ2-4; weak D call: TRBD2 (7 bases). V was pared by 0 bases and J by 7 bases, with 17 bases between. Looked up from germline, CDR1 is SGHKS and CDR2 is YYEKEE (reference sequence). CDR3 size: 16 residues. Here the CDR3 DNA reads TGTGCCAGCAGCTTGGTAGGGACACAGGGAGGGAACATTCAGTACTTC. It is translated as CASSLVGTQGGNIQYF.

This clonotype turned up a few times. This chain joins TRBV6-4 and TRBJ1-1; the D gene is possibly TRBD1 (5 bases). The CDR3 has 14 amino acids. Germline CDR1 MRHNA, CDR2 SNTAGT. With 8 bases removed from V and 6 bases from J, the gap between germline ends came to 19 bases. The DNA for the CDR3 is TGTGCCAGCCGTCCAGCCGATGGGGCCTCTGAAGCTTTCTTT. It translates to CASRPADGASEAFF.

V is TRBV20-1 and J is TRBJ1-1; D not resolved. CDR1 and CDR2 (germline): DFQATT, SNEGSKA (reference sequence). The CDR3 runs to 11 residues. The germline V and J ends were trimmed by 6 bases and 1 base, with 6 bases remaining between them. This CDR3 reads CSAPENTEAFF. The CDR3 bases are TGCAGTGCCCCCGAGAACACTGAAGCTTTCTTT.

This clonotype showed up many times. The gene calls are TRBV7-9 and TRBJ2-7; D might be TRBD2 (5 bases). The CDR3 runs to 14 residues. Germline CDR1 SEHNR, CDR2 FQNEAQ (reference sequence). Trimming removed 1 base at V and 1 base at J, with 8 bases between. CDR3 protein: CASSLGGMSYEQYF. The CDR3 DNA reads TGTGCCAGCAGCTTAGGAGGGATGTCCTACGAGCAGTACTTC.

This clonotype was found a few times. V gene TRBV12-3 or TRBV12-4 combines with J gene TRBJ1-5; 7 bases map to TRBD1. The junction had 6 bases not matched to a gene; V was cut back by 4 bases and J by 0 bases. This CDR3 has 16 residues. CDR3 residues: CASSSGQLYSNQPQHF. The CDR3 DNA reads TGTGCCAGCAGTTCGGGACAGCTTTATAGCAATCAGCCCCAGCATTTT.

This clonotype was detected a few times. This chain uses TRBV20-1 with TRBJ2-5; D not resolved. CDR1 and CDR2 (germline): DFQATT, SNEGSKA (reference sequence). This CDR3 is built from 17 residues. Trimming removed 0 bases from V and 5 bases from J, with 22 bases in between. The CDR3 DNA sequence: TGCAGTGCTAGAGATCTATTCGTAGTCGGGCTGGCGGAGACCCAGTACTTC. This translates into CSARDLFVVGLAETQYF.

The sample holds a few counts of this clonotype. This chain uses TRBV15 with TRBJ2-1, with D uncertain. Germline V gene data show CDR1 as LNHNV and CDR2 as YYDKDF (reference sequence). Trimming took 4 bases from V and 0 from J, leaving 7 bases between them. The CDR3 length is 14 residues. CDR3 nucleotide sequence: TGTGCCACCAGCAAACCTAGCTCCTACAATGAGCAGTTCTTC. As protein: CATSKPSSYNEQFF.

This clonotype was counted ten times or more. V gene TRBV6-5 combines with J gene TRBJ1-1; D may be TRBD1 (6 bases). V lost 8 bases and J lost 1, with 14 bases in between. The germline V gene has CDR1 MNHEY and CDR2 SVGAGI. This CDR3 region has 14 residues. The CDR3 DNA follows: TGTGCCAGCGGGATGGGGGCGAAGAACACTGAAGCTTTCTTT. Amino acids: CASGMGAKNTEAFF.

This clonotype came up many times. The rearrangement links TRBV12-3 or TRBV12-4 to TRBJ1-3; TRBD1 aligns across 8 bases. The CDR3 totals 15 residues. V lost 6 bases to trimming and J lost 2 bases; unmatched junction nucleotides: 6. The CDR3 spells CASSLDRVAGNTIYF. CDR3 DNA: TGTGCCAGCAGCCTGGACAGGGTCGCTGGAAACACCATATATTTT.

The CDR3 nucleotides read TGCGCCAGCAGCCTTGAGGGGGCGCACGGCAATGAGCAGTTCTTC. This encodes CASSLEGAHGNEQFF. This chain connects TRBV4-1 to TRBJ2-1; TRBD1 matches at 7 bases. CDR1 is MGHRA, CDR2 YSYEKL, per germline. After removal of 4 bases from V and 6 bases from J, the junction contained 9 bases not matched to a gene. The CDR3 is made up of 15 amino acids.

In its sample, this clonotype was seen a few times. The chain carries TRBV7-2 and TRBJ1-1; the D gene is possibly TRBD1 (6 bases). Trimming removed 5 bases from V and 10 bases from J, with 14 bases in between. Germline V gene sequence: CDR1 SGHTA, CDR2 FQGNSA. The CDR3 has 12 residues. The CDR3 DNA is TGTGCCAGCAGCCCTCGGGACATTATAGCTTTCTTT. Residues: CASSPRDIIAFF.

The rearrangement joins TRBV7-2 to TRBJ1-1; D perhaps matches TRBD1 (5 bases). CDR1 SGHTA and CDR2 FQGNSA come from the germline V gene. V shed 7 bases and J shed 1 base, with 16 bases lying between them. The CDR3 totals 15 residues. The CDR3 loop reads CASTPEMGTNTEAFF. The DNA for the CDR3 is TGTGCCAGCACCCCTGAGATGGGGACGAACACTGAAGCTTTCTTT.

This clonotype came up many times. The chain recombines TRBV29-1 with TRBJ2-6, with a possible D match to TRBD2 (6 bases). Germline values: CDR1 SQVTM, CDR2 ANQGSEA. CDR3 length: 16 residues. Trimming cost V 4 bases and J 2 bases, with 15 bases left between them. The DNA of the CDR3 is TGCAGCGTTGTGGGGGGTGTTACTACTGGGGCCAACGTCCTGACTTTC. Its translation is CSVVGGVTTGANVLTF.

The table lists this clonotype with a few counts. The chain is built from TRBV20-1 and TRBJ2-3; 11 nucleotides match TRBD2. The V and J ends lost 5 bases and 4 bases, in that order; junction bases with no gene match: 5. Germline V gives CDR1 DFQATT, CDR2 SNEGSKA (reference sequence). The CDR3 extends over 14 amino acids. The CDR3 DNA sequence: TGCAGTGCTTCCGGGACTAGCGGAGCAGATACGCAGTATTTT. Translating it yields CSASGTSGADTQYF.

This clonotype was found a few times. The V and J genes are TRBV15 and TRBJ1-5; D may be TRBD1 (5 bases). Germline CDR1 is LNHNV and CDR2 is YYDKDF (reference sequence). The CDR3 loop spans 15 amino acids. V lost 5 bases, J lost 2 bases, and 13 bases lay in between. CDR3 sequence reads: CATSPGGVGNQPQHF. The CDR3 DNA sequence: TGTGCCACCAGCCCCGGGGGGGTGGGCAATCAGCCCCAGCATTTT.